This TCR beta chain was recorded in a study of blood T cell repertoires in COVID-19. Study-wide background: There were acute and convalescent COVID-19 samples, and they came from the United States, Italy and Spain. T cells, B-cell-depleted T cells, or PBMCs supplied cDNA or gDNA.

Per the original data handling: Estimation of nucleated cell counts relied on the amplification of reference gene primers. Generated by immunoSEQ multiplex PCR, the TCRdb table keeps only in-frame clones and is missing some. V and J calls plus clone size are reproduced from that table; the DNA served to infer D and trimming. The sample has roughly 120,000 clones, 65% to 90% seen once. The CDR3 totals 13 residues. The germline CDR1 and CDR2 sequences are SNHLY and FYNNEI. The V end lost 6 bases, the J end lost 4 bases, and 12 bases lay between the germline ends. This TCR was sampled from a woman aged 55 to 70 with acute or convalescent COVID-19. Sequencing was carried out using peripheral blood. The gene calls are TRBV2 and TRBJ1-1; D unresolved. The CDR3 here is CASRLVGSTEAFF. The CDR3 DNA is TGTGCCAGCAGATTGGTTGGGAGCACTGAAGCTTTCTTT. Using reference TRBV2 and TRBJ1-1 for the parts outside the CDR3, the full variable domain is EPEVTQTPSHQVTQMGQEVILRCVPISNHLYFYWYRQILGQKVEFLVSFYNNEISEKSEIFDDQFSVERPDGSNFTLKIRSTKLEDSAMYFCASRLVGSTEAFFGQGTRLTVV.